The clone carrying this T cell receptor (beta chain) was counted once. This CDR3 spans 16 amino acids. Germline V gene data show CDR1 as MNHEY and CDR2 as SVGAGI. With 4 bases clipped from V and 5 bases from J, the junction kept 9 bases outside the gene matches. The sample is drawn from a study of blood T cell repertoires in COVID-19. Study-level information: T cells, B-cell-depleted T cells, or PBMCs provided the cDNA or gDNA that served as material.

As originally analysed: It was from reference gene primer amplification that nucleated cell counts were estimated. Only in-frame clones appear in the TCRdb table, and some are missing; sequencing was by immunoSEQ multiplex PCR. That table supplies the V and J calls and clone size; D and trimming were determined from the DNA. The sample consists of about 100,000 clones, about three quarters of them appearing once. This clonotype was sampled from an elderly man with acute or convalescent COVID-19. Source material: peripheral blood. J is TRBJ2-5 and V is TRBV6-5, with TRBD1 identical over 11 bases. CDR3 region: CASSFQGQGVGETQYF. The CDR3 bases are TGTGCCAGCAGTTTTCAGGGACAGGGGGTCGGGGAGACCCAGTACTTC.